The clone carrying this T cell receptor beta chain was observed once. Libraries were prepared by immunoSEQ multiplex PCR; TCRdb keeps only in-frame clonotypes and omits some of them. The data contain 44,000 or so clones, roughly 90% of them singletons. The CDR3 totals 12 residues. The V and J ends lost 4 bases and 5 bases respectively, with 9 bases between them. Per germline, CDR1 MNHNS and CDR2 SASEGT. This entry belongs to a study of memory CD8 T cells in hepatitis C reinfection. Study background: Peak reinfection sampling occurred 3 to 8 weeks after detected reinfection.

Time point indicated: peak reinfection, 3 to 8 weeks after reinfection detection. No in vitro expansion preceded TCR sequencing of the sorted cells. The TCR comes from a man between 18 and 35 years old with hepatitis C virus infection. Sequencing was done on a sample of naive CD8+ T cells sorted from blood. The rearrangement links TRBV6-1 to TRBJ2-7, with a tentative D call TRBD2 (6 bases). This CDR3 reads CASSVGGNEQYV. In DNA, the CDR3 is TGTGCCAGCAGTGTTGGAGGGAACGAGCAGTACGTC.